This TCR beta chain was captured in a study of blood T cell repertoires in COVID-19. Study-wide background: Sites in the United States, Italy and Spain provided acute and convalescent COVID-19 samples. Sample material is recorded as cDNA or gDNA derived from T cells, B-cell-depleted T cells, or PBMCs.

In the authors' methods: Reference gene primers were amplified, and this amplification served to estimate nucleated cell counts. Repertoires were generated with immunoSEQ multiplex PCR, while TCRdb's copy carries only in-frame clones and drops some. From that table come the V and J calls and clone size; the DNA was used to work out D and trimming. The repertoire holds roughly 120,000 clones, with 82% as singletons. The CDR3 length is 12 residues. V lost 1 base to trimming and J lost 12 bases, with 12 bases between them. The receptor was isolated from a human donor in a cohort sampled during active COVID-19. The rearrangement joins TRBV12-3 or TRBV12-4 to TRBJ1-2; no definite D call. The sequenced sample was peripheral blood. For the CDR3, the DNA is TGTGCCAGCAGTTTAGACGCCCATCAGAACACCTTC. Translated, it gives CASSLDAHQNTF.